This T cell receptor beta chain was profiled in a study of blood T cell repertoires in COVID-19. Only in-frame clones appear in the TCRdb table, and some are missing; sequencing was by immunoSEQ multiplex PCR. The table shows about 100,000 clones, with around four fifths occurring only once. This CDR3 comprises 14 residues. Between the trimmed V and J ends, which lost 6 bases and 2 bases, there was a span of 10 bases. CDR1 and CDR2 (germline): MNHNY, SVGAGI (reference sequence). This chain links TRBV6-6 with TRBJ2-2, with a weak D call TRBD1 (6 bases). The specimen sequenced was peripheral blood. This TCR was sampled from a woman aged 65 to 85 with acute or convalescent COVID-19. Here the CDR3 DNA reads TGTGCCAGCAGGCAGGGGTCCAACACCGGGGAGCTGTTTTTT. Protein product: CASRQGSNTGELFF.